This section outlines one T cell receptor beta chain sequence together with its context. V was trimmed by 6 bases and J by 9 bases, leaving 21 bases between them. The V gene's germline CDR1 is SGHTA and CDR2 FQGTGA. The CDR3 has 15 residues. The source of the sample is a study of cytomegalovirus exposure and HLA in healthy donors. The PCR ran on 60 Vbeta and 13 Jbeta primers. Sequencing was performed with immunoSEQ multiplex PCR; in TCRdb, only in-frame clones are kept and a portion is missing. The sample shows 110,000 or so clones, roughly 80% of them seen only once. The receptor was derived from a woman aged 45-60 years in good health and CMV-seropositive. The genes are TRBV7-3 and TRBJ2-1, with D possibly being TRBD2 (6 bases). Specimen: PBMCs. CDR3 region: CASSTGTEGTGEQFF. The CDR3 bases are TGTGCCAGCAGTACCGGGACTGAGGGGACGGGTGAGCAGTTCTTC.